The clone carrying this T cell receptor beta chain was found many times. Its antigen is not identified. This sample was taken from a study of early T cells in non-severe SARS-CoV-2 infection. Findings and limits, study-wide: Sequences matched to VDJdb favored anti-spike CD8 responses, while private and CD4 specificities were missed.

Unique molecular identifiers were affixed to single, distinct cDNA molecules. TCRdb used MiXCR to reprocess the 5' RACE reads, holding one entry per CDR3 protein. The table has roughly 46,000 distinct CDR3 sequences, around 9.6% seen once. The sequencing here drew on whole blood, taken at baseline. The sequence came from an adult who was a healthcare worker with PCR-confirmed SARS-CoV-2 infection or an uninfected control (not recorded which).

The CDR3 region is CSVQGFGEQYF. The CDR3, as DNA: TGCAGCGTGCAGGGGTTTGGGGAGCAGTACTTC. This rearrangement joins TRBV29-1 to TRBJ2-7; possible D gene TRBD1, 6 bases. Trimming stripped 6 bases from V and 7 bases from J, with 13 bases between. Germline assignment: CDR1 SQVTM and CDR2 ANQGSEA. The length of the CDR3 is 11 residues.